This T cell receptor beta chain was sequenced for a study of identical twins. Findings and limits, study-wide: Low generation probability was overrepresented in out-of-frame alpha sequences shared by twins.

This clonotype was counted between two and nine times. Its antigen is still unknown. The length of the CDR3 is 18 residues. Looked up from germline, CDR1 is SGHRS and CDR2 is YFSETQ. V dropped 0 bases and J dropped 4; count of bases not matched to a gene: 9. TCRdb redid the calling of the 5' RACE reads with MiXCR, one entry per CDR3 protein. Among about 250,000 distinct CDR3 sequences listed, 6% to 8.5% were seen once. These data also featured in a second study, about yellow fever vaccine responses in identical twins.

The V and J genes are TRBV5-1 and TRBJ2-3; 12 nucleotides line up with TRBD2. The TCR was taken from a woman younger than 35 in good health. What was sequenced was CD8+ T cells sorted from blood. The CDR3 here is CASSLVLAGGPGADTQYF. DNA for the CDR3: TGCGCCAGCAGCTTGGTTCTAGCGGGAGGGCCAGGGGCAGATACGCAGTATTTT. The full variable domain, rest sourced from reference TRBV5-1 and TRBJ2-3, is KAGVTQTPRYLIKTRGQQVTLSCSPISGHRSVSWYQQTPGQGLQFLFEYFSETQRNKGNFPGRFSGRQFSNSRSEMNVSTLELGDSALYLCASSLVLAGGPGADTQYFGPGTRLTVL.